The present entry profiles one T cell receptor (beta chain) with its context. In each case, RNA was isolated and then reverse transcribed into cDNA as the sequencing template. Data came from immunoSEQ multiplex PCR; TCRdb stores just in-frame clones and leaves some out. The sample yields around 30,000 clones, about 80% seen once. The data stem from a study of CD8+ T cells in alopecia areata. Sorting of PBMCs yielded the CD4+ and CD8+ T cells. Trimming removed 1 base at V and 1 base at J, with 10 bases between. The germline gives CDR1 SEHNR, CDR2 FQNEAQ (reference sequence). The CDR3 covers 15 residues.

The TCR was taken from a human donor with alopecia areata. Material: NKG2D-low CD8+ T cells sorted from blood. The chain joins TRBV7-9 to TRBJ2-5, with D unclear. The CDR3 nucleotides read TGTGCCAGCAGCTTAGATCGGAGTACCCAAGAGACCCAGTACTTC. As protein: CASSLDRSTQETQYF.